The 15 T cell receptor beta chains below all came from one sample that was sequenced in a study of T cell changes during pregnancy in multiple sclerosis. Here immunoSEQ multiplex PCR was the method, and the copy in TCRdb shows in-frame clones only, minus some. The sample includes approximately 50,000 clones, 80% to 95% seen only once; the top ten take 0.39%. This sample comprised CD4+ T cells from peripheral blood mononuclear cells, obtained after pregnancy. These receptors were taken from a female donor with multiple sclerosis, enrolled in a pregnancy study.

V is TRBV6-5 and J is TRBJ1-1; possible D gene TRBD1, 5 bases. Germline V lookup: CDR1 MNHEY, CDR2 SVGAGI. V dropped 5 bases and J dropped 7 bases, with 17 bases sitting between them. The CDR3 extends over 14 amino acids. CDR3 sequence: CASSSLWGVDEAFF. CDR3 DNA: TGTGCCAGCAGTAGTCTTTGGGGGGTGGATGAAGCTTTCTTT.

The V gene is TRBV18, the J gene TRBJ1-1; 7 bases map to TRBD1. The J segment lost 0 bases and the V segment lost 3 bases, leaving 4 bases of the junction unmatched. This CDR3 is 15 amino acids long. Germline V gives CDR1 KGHSH, CDR2 LQKENI. The CDR3 bases are TGTGCCAGCTCACCGGGGACAGCGATGAACACTGAAGCTTTCTTT. Translated, it gives CASSPGTAMNTEAFF.

This chain joins TRBV29-1 and TRBJ2-7, with unresolved D. CDR3 length: 11 amino acids. The germline V gene encodes CDR1 SQVTM and CDR2 ANQGSEA. V dropped 7 bases and J dropped 2 bases, with 9 bases sitting between them. DNA for the CDR3: TGCAGCGCCATACAGACCTACGAGCAGTACTTC. Protein: CSAIQTYEQYF.

The chain combines TRBV28 with TRBJ2-7; D gene ambiguous. Germline values: CDR1 MDHEN, CDR2 SYDVKM. V was trimmed by 3 bases and J by 3 bases, leaving 6 bases between them. The CDR3 runs to 12 residues. The DNA of the CDR3 is TGTGCCAGCAGTTTTCAGAACTACGAGCAGTACTTC. The encoded protein is CASSFQNYEQYF. Full variable domain (missing parts from reference TRBV28 and TRBJ2-7): DVKVTQSSRYLVKRTGEKVFLECVQDMDHENMFWYRQDPGLGLRLIYFSYDVKMKEKGDIPEGYSVSREKKERFSLILESASTNQTSMYLCASSFQNYEQYFGPGTRLTVT.

The chain links TRBV7-2 to TRBJ2-3, with 7 nucleotides matching TRBD2. Per germline, CDR1 SGHTA and CDR2 FQGNSA. V was clipped by 1 base and J by 12 bases; unmatched bases: 7. The CDR3 runs 13 residues. The CDR3 DNA is TGTGCCAGCAGCTTAGAAGGGCGGGAGAGTCAGTATTTT. Its protein is CASSLEGRESQYF.

V usage is TRBV18 and J usage is TRBJ2-2; 11 positions agree with TRBD2. CDR3 size: 16 residues. J gave up 2 bases and V 6 bases, and 5 bases lay outside the gene matches. Germline values: CDR1 KGHSH, CDR2 LQKENI. CDR3 bases: TGTGCCAGCTCGATGGGACTAGCGGTTAACACCGGGGAGCTGTTTTTT. Encoded protein: CASSMGLAVNTGELFF.

The V and J genes are TRBV6-1 and TRBJ2-3, with a tentative D call TRBD2 (6 bases). Germline V gives CDR1 MNHNS, CDR2 SASEGT. V shed 2 bases and J shed 13 bases, with 13 bases lying between them. CDR3 length: 12 amino acids. The CDR3 region has the DNA TGTGCCAGCAGTGAATCGGCAGGGAGGAAGTATTTT. Translating it yields CASSESAGRKYF.

The chain employs TRBV5-1 and TRBJ1-3, with 10 bases lining up with TRBD1. The CDR3 is 17 amino acids. The ends lost 0 bases at V and 3 bases at J; junction bases unmatched: 6. Germline CDR1 and CDR2: SGHRS and YFSETQ. CDR3 sequence: CASSLATGTGVGNTIYF. The CDR3 nucleotides read TGCGCCAGCAGCTTGGCCACCGGGACAGGGGTTGGAAACACCATATATTTT.

The chain uses TRBV7-6 and TRBJ2-7, with D uncertain. CDR3 length: 13 amino acids. Between the trimmed V and J ends, which lost 8 bases and 0 bases, there was a span of 11 bases. Per germline, CDR1 SGHVS and CDR2 FNYEAQ. CDR3 sequence (DNA): TGTGCCAGCGGAGCACCGAGCTCCTACGAGCAGTACTTC. Protein sequence: CASGAPSSYEQYF.

The chain has TRBV5-1 and TRBJ1-2; 8 nucleotides line up with TRBD1. CDR1 and CDR2 from the germline V gene are SGHRS and YFSETQ. V was pared by 4 bases and J by 8 bases, with 4 bases of the junction left unmatched. The CDR3 extends over 12 amino acids. CDR3 coding DNA: TGCGCCAGCAGCGCCCGGGACAGGGGCTACACCTTC. Translating gives CASSARDRGYTF.

The rearrangement links TRBV7-9 to TRBJ2-1, with TRBD2 matching over 9 bases. The germline CDR1 and CDR2 sequences are SEHNR and FQNEAQ (reference sequence). The ends lost 0 bases at V and 3 bases at J; junction bases unmatched: 0. The CDR3 has 15 residues. Written as DNA, the CDR3 is TGTGCCAGCAGCTTAGCACTAGCGGGCTACAATGAGCAGTTCTTC. It encodes CASSLALAGYNEQFF.

The V gene is TRBV11-2, the J gene TRBJ2-6; 8 bases line up with TRBD1. V shed 5 bases, J shed 0 bases, and the junction held 3 bases outside the gene matches. Germline CDR1 reads SGHAT; CDR2 reads FQNNGV. This CDR3 has 16 residues. The CDR3 DNA sequence: TGTGCCAGCAGCGGGGACAGGAACTCTGGGGCCAACGTCCTGACTTTC. Translated: CASSGDRNSGANVLTF.

This chain joins TRBV27 and TRBJ1-1, with unresolved D. Germline loops: CDR1 MNHEY, CDR2 SMNVEV (reference sequence). CDR3 length: 14 residues. Trimming took 3 bases from V and 4 from J, leaving 12 bases between them. The CDR3 here is CASSFLESRTEAFF. The CDR3, as DNA: TGTGCCAGCAGTTTTCTTGAGAGTCGCACTGAAGCTTTCTTT.

This rearrangement joins TRBV5-1 to TRBJ2-1; 12 bases fit TRBD2. From germline, CDR1 is SGHRS and CDR2 YFSETQ. This CDR3 spans 15 amino acids. The trim removed 6 bases at V and 5 bases at J, leaving 6 bases unmatched. The DNA of the CDR3 is TGCGCCAGCATGCTAGCGGGAGGGATCAACAATGAGCAGTTCTTC. It is translated as CASMLAGGINNEQFF.

J is TRBJ2-5 and V is TRBV7-6; 8 positions match TRBD2. Per the germline V gene, CDR1 is SGHVS and CDR2 is FNYEAQ. The CDR3 is made up of 13 amino acids. V lost 5 bases to trimming and J lost 5 bases; unmatched junction nucleotides: 4. Here the CDR3 reads CASSLSGAETQYF. The CDR3 coding sequence is TGTGCCAGCAGCCTTAGCGGGGCTGAGACCCAGTACTTC.